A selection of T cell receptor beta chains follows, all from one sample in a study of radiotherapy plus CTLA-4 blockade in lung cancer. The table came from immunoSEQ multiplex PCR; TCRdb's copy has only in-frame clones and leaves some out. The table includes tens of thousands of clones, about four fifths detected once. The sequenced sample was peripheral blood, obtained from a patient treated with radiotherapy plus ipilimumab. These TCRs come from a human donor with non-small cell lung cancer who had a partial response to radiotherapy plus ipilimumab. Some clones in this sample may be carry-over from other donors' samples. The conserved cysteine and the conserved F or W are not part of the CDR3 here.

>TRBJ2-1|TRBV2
ASSVLRGFEQF
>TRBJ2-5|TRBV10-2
ASTITGVRETQY
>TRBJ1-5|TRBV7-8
ASSTQEGQPQH
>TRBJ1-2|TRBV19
ASSIAARDYGYT
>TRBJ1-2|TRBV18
ASSPDREGYT
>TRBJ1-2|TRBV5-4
ASSSQQGWSYGYT
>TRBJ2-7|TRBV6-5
ASRGGGGMGAEQY
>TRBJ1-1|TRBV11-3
ASSAAAGAVTEAF
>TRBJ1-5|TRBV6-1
ASSEVTGGGSQPQH
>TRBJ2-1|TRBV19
ASSIGEAGGSYNEQF
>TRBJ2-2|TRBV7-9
ASSLARQGTGELF
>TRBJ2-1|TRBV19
ASKVGQRDVVEQF
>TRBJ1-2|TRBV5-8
ASSLERTYYGYT
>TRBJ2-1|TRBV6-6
ASSYSSGSRDEQF
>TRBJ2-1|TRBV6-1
ASGELAWNEQF
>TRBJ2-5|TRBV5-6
ASSNRGRWLETQY
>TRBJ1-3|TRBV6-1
ASSAGTGSTGNTIY
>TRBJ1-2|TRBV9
ASSVGQGAGGYT
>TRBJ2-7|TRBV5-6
ASSTYSAISYEQY
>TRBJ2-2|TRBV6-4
ASSDGGRPNTGELF
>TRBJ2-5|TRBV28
ASRPPLKAGEETQY
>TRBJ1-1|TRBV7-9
ASSFPMNTEAF
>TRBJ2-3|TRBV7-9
ASSRTSGTDTQY
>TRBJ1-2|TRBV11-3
ASSLDPGANYGYT